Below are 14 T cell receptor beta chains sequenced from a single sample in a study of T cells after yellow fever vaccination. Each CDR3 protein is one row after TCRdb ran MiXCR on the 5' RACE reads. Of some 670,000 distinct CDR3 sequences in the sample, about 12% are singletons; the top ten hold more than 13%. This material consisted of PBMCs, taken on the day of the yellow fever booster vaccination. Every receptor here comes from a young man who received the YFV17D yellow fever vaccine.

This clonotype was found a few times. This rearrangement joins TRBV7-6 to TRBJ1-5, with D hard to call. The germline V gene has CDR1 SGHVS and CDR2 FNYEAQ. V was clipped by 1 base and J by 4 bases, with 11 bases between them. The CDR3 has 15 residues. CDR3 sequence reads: CASSLGGAENQPQHF. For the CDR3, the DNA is TGTGCCAGCAGCTTAGGTGGAGCAGAGAATCAGCCCCAGCATTTT.

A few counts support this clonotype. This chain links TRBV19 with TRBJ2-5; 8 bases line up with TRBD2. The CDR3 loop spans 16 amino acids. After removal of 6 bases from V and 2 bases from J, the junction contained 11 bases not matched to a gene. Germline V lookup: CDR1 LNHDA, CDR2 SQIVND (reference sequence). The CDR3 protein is CASSPNPGLGQETQYF. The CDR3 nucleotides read TGTGCCAGTAGCCCTAACCCGGGACTAGGGCAAGAGACCCAGTACTTC.

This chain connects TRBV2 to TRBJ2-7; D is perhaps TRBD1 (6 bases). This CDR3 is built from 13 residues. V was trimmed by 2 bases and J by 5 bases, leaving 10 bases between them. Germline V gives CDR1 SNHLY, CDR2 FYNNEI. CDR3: CASSEQGFNEQYF. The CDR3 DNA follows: TGTGCCAGCAGTGAACAGGGGTTTAACGAGCAGTACTTC.

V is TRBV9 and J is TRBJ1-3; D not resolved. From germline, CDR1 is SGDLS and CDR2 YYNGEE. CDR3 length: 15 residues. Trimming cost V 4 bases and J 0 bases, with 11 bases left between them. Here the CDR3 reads CASSSAPGSGNTIYF. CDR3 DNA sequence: TGTGCCAGCAGCAGTGCCCCCGGCTCTGGAAACACCATATATTTT.

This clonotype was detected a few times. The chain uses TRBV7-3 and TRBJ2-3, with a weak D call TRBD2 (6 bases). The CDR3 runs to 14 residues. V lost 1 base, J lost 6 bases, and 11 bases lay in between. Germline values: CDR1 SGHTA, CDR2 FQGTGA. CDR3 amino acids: CASSLRGGRDTQYF. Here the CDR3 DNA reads TGTGCCAGCAGCTTAAGAGGAGGGCGCGATACGCAGTATTTT.

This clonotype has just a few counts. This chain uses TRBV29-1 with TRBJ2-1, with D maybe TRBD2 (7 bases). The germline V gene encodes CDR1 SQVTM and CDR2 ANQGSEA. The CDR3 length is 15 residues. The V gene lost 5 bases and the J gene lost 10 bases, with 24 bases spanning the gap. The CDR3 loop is CSVWFLGGGGEEQFF. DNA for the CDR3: TGCAGCGTTTGGTTTTTGGGGGGGGGCGGAGAGGAGCAGTTCTTC.

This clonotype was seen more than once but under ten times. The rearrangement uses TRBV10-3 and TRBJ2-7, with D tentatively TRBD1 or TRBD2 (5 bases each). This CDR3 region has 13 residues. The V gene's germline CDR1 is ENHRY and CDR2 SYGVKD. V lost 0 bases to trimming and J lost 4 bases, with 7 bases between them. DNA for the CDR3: TGTGCCATCAGTGAGTCGGGGGATTACGAGCAGTACTTC. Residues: CAISESGDYEQYF.

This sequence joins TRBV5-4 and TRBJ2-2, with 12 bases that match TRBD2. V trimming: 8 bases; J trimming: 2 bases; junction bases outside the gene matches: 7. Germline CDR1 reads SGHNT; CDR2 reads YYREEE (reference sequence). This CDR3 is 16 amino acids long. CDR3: CARTSGSCFNTGELFF. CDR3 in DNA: TGTGCCAGGACTAGCGGGAGTTGTTTTAACACCGGGGAGCTGTTTTTT.

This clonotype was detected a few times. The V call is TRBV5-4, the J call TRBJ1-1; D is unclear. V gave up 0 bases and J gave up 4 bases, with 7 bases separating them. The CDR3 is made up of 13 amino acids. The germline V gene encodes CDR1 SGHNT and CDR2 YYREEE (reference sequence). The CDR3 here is CASSLEPGTEAFF. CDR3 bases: TGTGCCAGCAGCTTGGAGCCCGGCACTGAAGCTTTCTTT. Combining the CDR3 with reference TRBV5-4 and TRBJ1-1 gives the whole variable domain ETGVTQSPTHLIKTRGQQVTLRCSSQSGHNTVSWYQQALGQGPQFIFQYYREEENGRGNFPPRFSGLQFPNYSSELNVNALELDDSALYLCASSLEPGTEAFFGQGTRLTVV.

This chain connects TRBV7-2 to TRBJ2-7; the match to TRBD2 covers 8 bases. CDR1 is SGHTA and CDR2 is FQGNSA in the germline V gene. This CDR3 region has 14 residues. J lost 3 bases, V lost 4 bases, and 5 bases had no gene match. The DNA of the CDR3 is TGTGCCAGCAGCTACGTAGCGGGGAACTACGAGCAGTACTTC. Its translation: CASSYVAGNYEQYF.

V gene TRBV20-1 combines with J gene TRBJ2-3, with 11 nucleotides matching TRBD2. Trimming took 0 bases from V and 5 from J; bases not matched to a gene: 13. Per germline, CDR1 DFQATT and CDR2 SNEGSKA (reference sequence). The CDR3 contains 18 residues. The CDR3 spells CSARDSLSGRALRDTQYF. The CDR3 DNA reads TGCAGTGCTAGAGATTCCCTTAGCGGGAGGGCTTTGAGAGATACGCAGTATTTT.

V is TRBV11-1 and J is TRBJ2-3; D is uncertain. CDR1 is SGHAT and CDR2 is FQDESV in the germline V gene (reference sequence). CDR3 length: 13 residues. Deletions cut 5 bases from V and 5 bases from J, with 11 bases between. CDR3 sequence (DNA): TGTGCCAGCAGCAAGGTGGAAGGAGATACGCAGTATTTT. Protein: CASSKVEGDTQYF. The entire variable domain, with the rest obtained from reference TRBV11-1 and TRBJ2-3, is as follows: EAEVAQSPRYKITEKSQAVAFWCDPISGHATLYWYRQILGQGPELLVQFQDESVVDDSQLPKDRFSAERLKGVDSTLKIQPAELGDSAMYLCASSKVEGDTQYFGPGTRLTVL.

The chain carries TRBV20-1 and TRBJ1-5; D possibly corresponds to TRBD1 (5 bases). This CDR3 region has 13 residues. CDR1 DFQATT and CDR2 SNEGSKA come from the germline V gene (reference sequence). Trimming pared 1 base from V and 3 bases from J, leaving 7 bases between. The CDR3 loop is CSARGDLNQPQHF. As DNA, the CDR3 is TGCAGTGCTAGAGGGGACCTCAATCAGCCCCAGCATTTT.

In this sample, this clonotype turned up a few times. The CDR3 DNA follows: TGCGCCAGCAGCCAAGCCGGGGTGGGGATAACTGAAGCTTTCTTT. It yields the protein CASSQAGVGITEAFF. This rearrangement joins TRBV4-3 to TRBJ1-1; D is ambiguous. This CDR3 has 15 residues. CDR1 LGHNA and CDR2 YSLEER come from the germline V gene. V was trimmed by 1 base and J by 5 bases, leaving 14 bases between them.